The 26 T cell receptor beta chains presented below share a single source sample, sequenced in a study of shared clonotypes between healthy human individuals. The assay was immunoSEQ multiplex PCR, and TCRdb's table has in-frame clones only and misses some. The repertoire holds about 1.5 million clones, with 98% as singletons. The material sequenced was naive CD4+ T cells sorted from blood. Subset of the sample: CD45RA+ positively selected. The receptor source for this set is a young man in good health.

To note about this clone: This specimen includes other DNA sequences encoding the same CDR3. For the CDR3, the DNA is TGTGCCATCAGTGAGAGCAGGGGAGGCAATCAGCCCCAGCATTTT. It translates to CAISESRGGNQPQHF. The chain has TRBV10-3 and TRBJ1-5; TRBD1 might be the D (6 bases). V was shortened by 2 bases and J by 2 bases, with 10 bases between the two germline ends. From germline, CDR1 is ENHRY and CDR2 SYGVKD. CDR3 length: 15 residues.

The rearrangement joins TRBV18 to TRBJ2-4; possibly TRBD1 for D (6 bases). V dropped 5 bases and J dropped 0 bases, with 11 bases sitting between them. This CDR3 region has 15 residues. Germline-derived CDR1 and CDR2 are KGHSH and LQKENI. The CDR3 loop reads CASSTDRLAKNIQYF. CDR3 coding DNA: TGTGCCAGCTCAACGGACAGACTAGCCAAAAACATTCAGTACTTC.

The V and J genes are TRBV29-1 and TRBJ2-7; the D gene is possibly TRBD2 (6 bases). The germline V gene encodes CDR1 SQVTM and CDR2 ANQGSEA. The V gene lost 4 bases and the J gene lost 9 bases, with 19 bases spanning the gap. There are 13 residues in the CDR3. CDR3 DNA sequence: TGCAGCGTTGGGAGTCTAGCGCGACAAGGGCAGTACTTC. This gives the protein CSVGSLARQGQYF.

V gene TRBV7-9 combines with J gene TRBJ2-3, with D uncertain. Germline-derived CDR1 and CDR2 are SEHNR and FQNEAQ (reference sequence). The germline V and J ends were trimmed by 2 bases and 4 bases, with 7 bases remaining between them. The CDR3 has 13 amino acids. The CDR3 nucleotides are TGTGCCAGCAGCTTATCCGCCGCAGATACGCAGTATTTT. Protein product: CASSLSAADTQYF.

The chain is built from TRBV27 and TRBJ2-1; 9 bases fit TRBD1. With V trimmed by 1 base and J by 4 bases, 11 bases remained unmatched. CDR3 length: 18 residues. CDR1 and CDR2 (germline): MNHEY, SMNVEV (reference sequence). CDR3 residues: CASSLFSRPGQGYNEQFF. The CDR3 DNA follows: TGTGCCAGCAGTTTATTTTCGAGACCGGGACAGGGTTACAATGAGCAGTTCTTC.

This chain connects TRBV19 to TRBJ1-1, with TRBD1 as a possible D gene (6 bases). Germline V gene data show CDR1 as LNHDA and CDR2 as SQIVND (reference sequence). The ends were cut back, 5 bases at V and 5 bases at J, with 12 bases in the middle. The CDR3 has 13 amino acids. Written as DNA, the CDR3 is TGTGCCAGTAGTTCCTGGGGGGCGACTGAAGCTTTCTTT. This sequence encodes CASSSWGATEAFF.

The chain carries TRBV5-1 and TRBJ1-4, with TRBD1 as a possible D gene (6 bases). CDR3 size: 18 residues. Germline CDR1 SGHRS, CDR2 YFSETQ. The V end was cut by 2 bases, the J end by 0 bases, with 17 bases between. CDR3 protein: CASSFGTGTTPTNEKLFF. The CDR3 DNA follows: TGCGCCAGCAGCTTTGGAACAGGGACTACTCCAACTAATGAAAAACTGTTTTTT.

The chain recombines TRBV11-2 with TRBJ1-4; D is possibly TRBD1 (5 bases). CDR3 length: 16 amino acids. Germline V CDR1 and CDR2: SGHAT, FQNNGV. V lost 5 bases to trimming and J lost 6 bases, with 19 bases between them. CDR3 sequence: CASSPRPRGGDEKLFF. DNA of the CDR3: TGTGCCAGCAGCCCAAGACCTCGGGGAGGGGATGAAAAACTGTTTTTT.

The rearrangement uses TRBV21-1 and TRBJ2-3; the table's D call TRBD2 went unverified against the DNA. TRBV21-1 is an annotated pseudogene. The CDR3 is 15 residues long. The CDR3 DNA follows: TGTGCCAGCAGCCTTTGGGCGGGAAGCACAGATACGCAGTATTTT. Its translation: CASSLWAGSTDTQYF.

CDR3 in DNA: TGTGCCAGCAGCAACTACCACAGCACAGATACGCAGTATTTT. Translation: CASSNYHSTDTQYF. The V and J genes are TRBV2 and TRBJ2-3; D unclear. In germline, CDR1 is SNHLY, CDR2 FYNNEI. V was shortened by 6 bases and J by 0 bases, with 10 bases between the two germline ends. The CDR3 covers 14 residues.

In the case of this clone: A junction boundary mismatches the germline segment, possibly from a read error. V is TRBV28 and J is TRBJ1-5; 8 bases map to TRBD1. The CDR3 consists of 15 residues. Germline lookup yields CDR1 MDHEN and CDR2 SYDVKM. The CDR3 bases are TGTGCCAGCAATTTACGGACAGGGAGCAATCAGCCCCAGCATTTT. Protein product: CASNLRTGSNQPQHF.

The count of this clone is one. The gene calls are TRBV25-1 and TRBJ2-1; D gene ambiguous. In germline, CDR1 is MGHDK, CDR2 SYGVNS. The germline V and J ends were trimmed by 1 base and 2 bases, with 6 bases remaining between them. CDR3 length: 14 residues. CDR3 bases: TGTGCCAGCAGTGAATCCCTTACCTACAATGAGCAGTTCTTC. Protein: CASSESLTYNEQFF.

This chain links TRBV6-4 with TRBJ2-3; TRBD2 matches at 10 bases. This CDR3 region has 16 residues. CDR1 and CDR2 (germline): MRHNA, SNTAGT. With 4 bases clipped from V and 2 bases from J, the junction kept 6 bases outside the gene matches. CDR3 coding DNA: TGTGCCAGCAGTGCCTGGACTAGCGGAAACACAGATACGCAGTATTTT. This codes for CASSAWTSGNTDTQYF.

The chain uses TRBV4-3 and TRBJ2-7, with 11 bases identical to TRBD1. The J segment lost 3 bases and the V segment lost 4 bases, leaving 11 bases of the junction unmatched. There are 17 residues in the CDR3. The germline V gene has CDR1 LGHNA and CDR2 YSLEER. The CDR3 sequence is CASSRGSSGQGVYEQYF. The CDR3 coding sequence is TGCGCCAGCAGCCGGGGTTCGTCGGGACAGGGGGTCTACGAGCAGTACTTC.

The genes are TRBV19 and TRBJ1-5; 8 positions agree with TRBD1. Trimming took 5 bases from V and 3 from J; bases not matched to a gene: 6. Germline V gene lookup returns CDR1 LNHDA and CDR2 SQIVND (reference sequence). The CDR3 contains 15 residues. The DNA for the CDR3 is TGTGCCAGTAGTCAATCAGGGGGCCCCAATCAGCCCCAGCATTTT. Amino acids: CASSQSGGPNQPQHF.

This rearrangement joins TRBV18 to TRBJ1-3, with D unresolved. The CDR3 covers 17 residues. V gave up 1 base and J gave up 2 bases, with 15 bases separating them. Germline assignment: CDR1 KGHSH and CDR2 LQKENI. CDR3 sequence reads: CASSPLGRTLPGNTIYF. The CDR3 DNA is TGTGCCAGCTCACCACTCGGCAGAACCCTCCCTGGAAACACCATATATTTT.

The chain links TRBV14 to TRBJ1-2; D may be TRBD1 (5 bases). The length of the CDR3 is 13 residues. Germline V gene sequence: CDR1 SGHDN, CDR2 FVKESK. V lost 1 base to trimming and J lost 8 bases, with 11 bases between them. CDR3 nucleotide sequence: TGTGCCAGCAGCCAAGGGGGGTGGAGCGGCTACACCTTC. Protein sequence: CASSQGGWSGYTF.

The chain joins TRBV11-2 to TRBJ2-1; TRBD2 aligns across 7 bases. Germline CDR1 and CDR2: SGHAT and FQNNGV. The CDR3 consists of 14 residues. J lost 7 bases, V lost 7 bases, and 10 bases had no gene match. The CDR3 DNA is TGTGCCAGCATCCGGCTGCGGGAGTGGAATGAGCAGTTCTTC. Amino acid sequence: CASIRLREWNEQFF.

Concerning this clone itself: The identical CDR3 is also encoded by other nucleotide sequences in the sample. The genes are TRBV2 and TRBJ2-2, with 9 bases aligning to TRBD2. CDR1 and CDR2 from the germline V gene are SNHLY and FYNNEI. V gave up 6 bases and J gave up 1 base; unmatched junction bases: 3. The length of the CDR3 is 15 residues. CDR3 region: CASRVTSGNTGELFF. In DNA, the CDR3 is TGTGCCAGCAGGGTGACTAGCGGGAACACCGGGGAGCTGTTTTTT.

The genes are TRBV7-2 and TRBJ2-3; unclear D gene. Between the trimmed V and J ends, which lost 1 base and 4 bases, there was a span of 9 bases. The CDR3 has 14 residues. Germline assignment: CDR1 SGHTA and CDR2 FQGNSA. This CDR3 is CASSLVVEADTQYF. In DNA, the CDR3 is TGTGCCAGCAGCTTAGTTGTAGAGGCAGATACGCAGTATTTT. The whole variable domain, remainder taken from reference TRBV7-2 and TRBJ2-3, is GAGVSQSPSNKVTEKGKDVELRCDPISGHTALYWYRQSLGQGLEFLIYFQGNSAPDKSGLPSDRFSAERTGGSVSTLTIQRTQQEDSAVYLCASSLVVEADTQYFGPGTRLTVL.

The J gene is TRBJ2-7, the V gene TRBV28, with TRBD2 matching over 7 bases. Trimming at V came to 2 bases and at J to 8 bases, leaving 12 bases not matched to a gene. The CDR3 sequence is 15 residues long. CDR1 is MDHEN, CDR2 SYDVKM, per germline. The CDR3, as DNA: TGTGCCAGCAGTTTACCAAAGGGACTACCCTTCAAGCAGTACTTC. This gives the protein CASSLPKGLPFKQYF.

The V gene is TRBV30, the J gene TRBJ1-4; 7 nucleotides line up with TRBD1. After removal of 8 bases from V and 5 bases from J, the junction contained 11 bases not matched to a gene. Looked up from germline, CDR1 is GTSNPN and CDR2 is SVGIG (reference sequence). The CDR3 has 14 residues. CDR3 bases: TGTGCCGGAAATGAGGGGGCGCGGAATGAAAAACTGTTTTTT. This codes for CAGNEGARNEKLFF.

This chain joins TRBV19 and TRBJ2-7; perhaps TRBD1 as D (5 bases). CDR3 length: 15 amino acids. The germline CDR1 and CDR2 sequences are LNHDA and SQIVND (reference sequence). The V end lost 5 bases, the J end lost 3 bases, and 17 bases lay between the germline ends. The CDR3 region is CASSRTSPHYYEQYF. The CDR3 DNA is TGTGCCAGTAGTCGGACAAGTCCACACTACTACGAGCAGTACTTC.

The chain links TRBV7-8 to TRBJ2-3, with TRBD2 matching over 9 bases. V was pared by 0 bases and J by 7 bases, with 11 bases of the junction left unmatched. Germline loops: CDR1 SGHVS, CDR2 FQNEAQ. The CDR3 consists of 17 residues. For the CDR3, the DNA is TGTGCCAGCAGCTTAGCGCTAGCGGGACGATCACGTTATACGCAGTATTTT. Amino acids: CASSLALAGRSRYTQYF.

V gene TRBV5-1 combines with J gene TRBJ1-1; TRBD1 aligns across 7 bases. Germline V lookup: CDR1 SGHRS, CDR2 YFSETQ. The V and J ends lost 3 bases and 0 bases, in that order; junction bases with no gene match: 5. The CDR3 totals 15 residues. Here the CDR3 DNA reads TGCGCCAGCAGCTCCCGTACAGGGGTGAACACTGAAGCTTTCTTT. This sequence encodes CASSSRTGVNTEAFF.

The chain couples TRBV19 to TRBJ2-7; D not certain. The CDR3 is 12 residues long. Germline CDR1 is LNHDA and CDR2 is SQIVND (reference sequence). Trimming took 3 bases from V and 6 from J, leaving 9 bases between them. CDR3 sequence: CASSIGNSEQYF. The CDR3 bases are TGTGCCAGTAGTATTGGGAACAGCGAGCAGTACTTC. Full variable domain (rest looked up from reference TRBV19 and TRBJ2-7): DGGITQSPKYLFRKEGQNVTLSCEQNLNHDAMYWYRQDPGQGLRLIYYSQIVNDFQKGDIAEGYSVSREKKESFPLTVTSAQKNPTAFYLCASSIGNSEQYFGPGTRLTVT.